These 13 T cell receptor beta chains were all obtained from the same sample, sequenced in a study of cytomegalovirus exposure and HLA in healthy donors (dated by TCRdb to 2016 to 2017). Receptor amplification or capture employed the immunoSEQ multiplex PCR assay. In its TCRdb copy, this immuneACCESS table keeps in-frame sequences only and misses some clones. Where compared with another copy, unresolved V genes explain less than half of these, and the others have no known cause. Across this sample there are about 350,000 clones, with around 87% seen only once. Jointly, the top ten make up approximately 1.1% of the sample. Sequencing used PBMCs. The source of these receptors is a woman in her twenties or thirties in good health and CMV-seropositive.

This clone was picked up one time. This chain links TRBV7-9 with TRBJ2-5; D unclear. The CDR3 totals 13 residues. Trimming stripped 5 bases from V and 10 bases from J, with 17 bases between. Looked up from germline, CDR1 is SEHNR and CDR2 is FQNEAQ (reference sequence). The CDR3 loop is CASSASDGWNQYF. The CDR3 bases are TGTGCCAGCAGCGCCTCGGACGGCTGGAACCAGTACTTC.

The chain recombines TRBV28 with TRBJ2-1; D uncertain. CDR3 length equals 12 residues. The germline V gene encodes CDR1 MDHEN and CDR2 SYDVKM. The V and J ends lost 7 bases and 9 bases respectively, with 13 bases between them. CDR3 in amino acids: CASMSVSSEQFF. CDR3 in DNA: TGTGCCAGCATGTCAGTTTCGAGTGAGCAGTTCTTC.

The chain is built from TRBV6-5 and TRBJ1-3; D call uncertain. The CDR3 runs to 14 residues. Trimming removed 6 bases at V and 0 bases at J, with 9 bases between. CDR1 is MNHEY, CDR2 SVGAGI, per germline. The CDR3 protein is CASSFDVSGNTIYF. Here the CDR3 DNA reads TGTGCCAGCAGCTTCGACGTCTCTGGAAACACCATATATTTT.

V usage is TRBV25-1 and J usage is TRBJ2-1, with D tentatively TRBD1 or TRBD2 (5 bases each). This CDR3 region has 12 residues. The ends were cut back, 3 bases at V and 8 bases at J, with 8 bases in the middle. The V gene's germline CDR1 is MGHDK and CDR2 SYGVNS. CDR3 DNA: TGTGCCAGCAGTGAGAGGGGCTATGAGCAGTTCTTC. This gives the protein CASSERGYEQFF.

CDR3 DNA: TGTGCCAGCAGCTGGGCCATTACGGGAGGGCCCGGGGAGCTGTTTTTT. Encoded protein: CASSWAITGGPGELFF. The rearrangement uses TRBV7-9 and TRBJ2-2; TRBD2 matches at 8 bases. The V segment lost 4 bases and the J segment 6 bases; nucleotides outside the gene matches: 10. In germline, CDR1 is SEHNR, CDR2 FQNEAQ (reference sequence). The CDR3 totals 16 residues.

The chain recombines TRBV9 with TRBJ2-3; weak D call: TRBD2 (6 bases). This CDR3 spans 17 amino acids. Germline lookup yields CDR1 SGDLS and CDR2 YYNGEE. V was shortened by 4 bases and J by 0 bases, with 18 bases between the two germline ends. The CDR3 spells CASSQSGWAGSTDTQYF. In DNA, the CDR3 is TGTGCCAGCAGCCAGAGTGGCTGGGCGGGGAGCACAGATACGCAGTATTTT. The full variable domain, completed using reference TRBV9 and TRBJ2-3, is DSGVTQTPKHLITATGQRVTLRCSPRSGDLSVYWYQQSLDQGLQFLIQYYNGEERAKGNILERFSAQQFPDLHSELNLSSLELGDSALYFCASSQSGWAGSTDTQYFGPGTRLTVL.

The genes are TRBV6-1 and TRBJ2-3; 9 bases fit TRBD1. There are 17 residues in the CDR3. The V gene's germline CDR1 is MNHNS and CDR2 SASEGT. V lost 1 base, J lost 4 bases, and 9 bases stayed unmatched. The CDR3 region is CASSEDGTGLSSDTQYF. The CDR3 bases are TGTGCCAGCAGTGAAGATGGGACAGGGCTTTCATCAGATACGCAGTATTTT.

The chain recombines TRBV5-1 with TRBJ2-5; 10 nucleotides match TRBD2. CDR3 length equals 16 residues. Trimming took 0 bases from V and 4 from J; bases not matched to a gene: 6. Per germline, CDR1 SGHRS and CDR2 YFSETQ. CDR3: CASSLALAGALETQYF. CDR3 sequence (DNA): TGCGCCAGCAGCTTGGCCCTAGCGGGAGCGTTAGAGACCCAGTACTTC.

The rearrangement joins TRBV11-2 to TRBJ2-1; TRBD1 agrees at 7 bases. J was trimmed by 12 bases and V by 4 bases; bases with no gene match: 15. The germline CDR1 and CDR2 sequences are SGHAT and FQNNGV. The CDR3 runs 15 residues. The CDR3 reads CASSSAGTARMGQFF. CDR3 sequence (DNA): TGTGCCAGCAGCTCAGCCGGGACAGCTAGGATGGGGCAGTTCTTC.

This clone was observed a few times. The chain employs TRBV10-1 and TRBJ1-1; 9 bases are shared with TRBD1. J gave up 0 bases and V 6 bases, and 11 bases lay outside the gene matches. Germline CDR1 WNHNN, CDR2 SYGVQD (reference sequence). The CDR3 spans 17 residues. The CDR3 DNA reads TGCGCCAGCAGGCGGGACAGGGCCAGGGATATGAACACTGAAGCTTTCTTT. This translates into CASRRDRARDMNTEAFF.

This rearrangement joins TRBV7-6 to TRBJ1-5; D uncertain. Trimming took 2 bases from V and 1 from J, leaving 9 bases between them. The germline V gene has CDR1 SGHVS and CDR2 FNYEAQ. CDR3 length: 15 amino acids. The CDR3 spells CASSLMRGSNQPQHF. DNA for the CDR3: TGTGCCAGCAGCTTAATGAGAGGAAGCAATCAGCCCCAGCATTTT.

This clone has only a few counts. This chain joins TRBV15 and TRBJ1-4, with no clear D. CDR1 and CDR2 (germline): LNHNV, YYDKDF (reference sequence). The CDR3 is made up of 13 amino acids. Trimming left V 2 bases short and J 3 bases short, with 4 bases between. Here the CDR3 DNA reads TGTGCCACCAGCAGACGCGCTAATGAAAAACTGTTTTTT. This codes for CATSRRANEKLFF.

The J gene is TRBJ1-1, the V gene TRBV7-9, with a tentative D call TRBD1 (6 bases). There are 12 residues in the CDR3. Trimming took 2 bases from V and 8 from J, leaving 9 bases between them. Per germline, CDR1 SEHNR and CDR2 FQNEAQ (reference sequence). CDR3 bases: TGTGCCAGCAGCTTACGACAGGTCGAAGCTTTCTTT. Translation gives CASSLRQVEAFF.